Shown below are 14 T cell receptor beta chains from a single sample sequenced in a study of blood T cell repertoires in COVID-19. This table comes from immunoSEQ multiplex PCR, and its TCRdb copy is limited to in-frame clones, with some not included. This sample has roughly 200,000 clones; more than 75% occur once, and the top ten carry 5.5% to 7%. The specimen sequenced was peripheral blood. All receptors come from a woman aged 40-49 years with COVID-19, enrolled during active disease.

The rearrangement uses TRBV14 and TRBJ1-1, with D possibly being TRBD1 (6 bases). Germline loops: CDR1 SGHDN, CDR2 FVKESK. The CDR3 consists of 15 residues. With 0 bases removed from V and 4 bases from J, the gap between germline ends came to 12 bases. The CDR3 DNA follows: TGTGCCAGCAGCCAAGAACAGGGTTCCCTCACTGAAGCTTTCTTT. Translation gives CASSQEQGSLTEAFF.

The CDR3 coding sequence is TGTGCCAGCAGCTTGGAGGTTAGGACATCGAACACTGAAGCTTTCTTT. It is translated as CASSLEVRTSNTEAFF. The V call is TRBV5-4, the J call TRBJ1-1, with TRBD1 as a possible D gene (5 bases). CDR1 is SGHNT and CDR2 is YYREEE in the germline V gene (reference sequence). Trimming shortened V by 0 bases and J by 1 base, and 13 bases separated the two germline ends. This CDR3 has 16 amino acids.

The CDR3 DNA is TGTGCCAGCAGCTTTGGGGACAGCCTCAATGAAAAACTGTTTTTT. Amino acids: CASSFGDSLNEKLFF. V usage is TRBV7-9 and J usage is TRBJ1-4, with 7 bases identical to TRBD1. CDR3 length: 15 amino acids. The germline V gene encodes CDR1 SEHNR and CDR2 FQNEAQ (reference sequence). The J segment lost 5 bases and the V segment lost 3 bases, leaving 6 bases of the junction unmatched.

The rearrangement uses TRBV6-2 or TRBV6-3 and TRBJ1-1, with a weak D call TRBD1 (5 bases). Germline V lookup: CDR1 MNHEY, CDR2 SVGEGT. This CDR3 is built from 15 residues. Trimming removed 5 bases from V and 2 bases from J, with 15 bases in between. CDR3 DNA: TGTGCCAGCAGTCTTCTTAGGGGAACTAACACTGAAGCTTTCTTT. This gives the protein CASSLLRGTNTEAFF.

Only one count was recorded for this clone. The V call is TRBV14, the J call TRBJ1-2, with D perhaps TRBD1 (5 bases). CDR3 length: 12 residues. The germline V gene has CDR1 SGHDN and CDR2 FVKESK. V lost 4 bases, J lost 8 bases, and 11 bases lay in between. This CDR3 is CASSPQGSGYTF. CDR3 nucleotide sequence: TGTGCCAGCAGCCCGCAGGGATCCGGCTACACCTTC.

The rearrangement joins TRBV10-3 to TRBJ1-6; 9 nucleotides match TRBD1. The germline V gene has CDR1 ENHRY and CDR2 SYGVKD. The CDR3 has 15 amino acids. J was trimmed by 14 bases and V by 0 bases; bases with no gene match: 8. DNA for the CDR3: TGTGCCATCAGTGAGTCCCTAGGGGACAGGGCGACCCTCCACTTT. It encodes CAISESLGDRATLHF.

The genes are TRBV5-1 and TRBJ1-6; TRBD1 might be the D (5 bases). V was clipped by 0 bases and J by 10 bases, with 11 bases between them. The CDR3 extends over 14 amino acids. Germline CDR1 and CDR2: SGHRS and YFSETQ. CDR3 protein: CASSLEGQGSPLHF. DNA for the CDR3: TGCGCCAGCAGCTTGGAAGGGCAGGGCTCACCCCTCCACTTT.

This rearrangement joins TRBV3-1 (or the pseudogene TRBV3-2) to TRBJ2-5; no reliable D call. The germline gives CDR1 LGHDT, CDR2 YNNKEL (reference sequence). The CDR3 is made up of 13 amino acids. V was clipped by 1 base and J by 2 bases, with 5 bases between them. The CDR3 here is CASSQAQQETQYF. The CDR3 bases are TGTGCCAGCAGCCAAGCACAGCAAGAGACCCAGTACTTC.

The rearrangement joins TRBV6-5 to TRBJ1-2; 8 bases map to TRBD1. The CDR3 has 13 residues. CDR1 and CDR2 from the germline V gene are MNHEY and SVGAGI. J gave up 6 bases and V 6 bases, and 6 bases lay outside the gene matches. CDR3 sequence (DNA): TGTGCCAGCAGCCGGACAGGGTCCCATGGCTACACCTTC. Its translation: CASSRTGSHGYTF.

J is TRBJ1-1 and V is TRBV4-1, with a possible D match to TRBD1 (5 bases). CDR3 length: 12 amino acids. Deletions cut 8 bases from V and 1 base from J, with 8 bases between. CDR1 and CDR2 from the germline V gene are MGHRA and YSYEKL. CDR3 coding DNA: TGCGCCAGCCTGGGGGGGAACACTGAAGCTTTCTTT. Protein product: CASLGGNTEAFF.

The V gene is TRBV2, the J gene TRBJ1-6, with a tentative D call TRBD1 (6 bases). The CDR3 loop spans 15 amino acids. Germline V CDR1 and CDR2: SNHLY, FYNNEI. Trimming stripped 6 bases from V and 0 bases from J, with 9 bases between. The CDR3 spells CASSLGGSYNSPLHF. For the CDR3, the DNA is TGTGCCAGCAGCTTAGGGGGCTCCTATAATTCACCCCTCCACTTT.

This chain uses TRBV19 with TRBJ2-3; no reliable D call. The CDR3 runs to 13 residues. Trimming cost V 5 bases and J 2 bases, with 8 bases left between them. CDR1 is LNHDA and CDR2 is SQIVND in the germline V gene (reference sequence). DNA for the CDR3: TGTGCCAGTAGTGACTCTATCACAGATACGCAGTATTTT. Protein: CASSDSITDTQYF.

The gene calls are TRBV18 and TRBJ2-5; the D gene is possibly TRBD2 (5 bases). The CDR3 is made up of 13 amino acids. The V end lost 3 bases, the J end lost 4 bases, and 9 bases lay between the germline ends. CDR1 KGHSH and CDR2 LQKENI come from the germline V gene. The CDR3 nucleotides read TGTGCCAGCTCACCCGTCAGCGGAGAGACCCAGTACTTC. Encoded protein: CASSPVSGETQYF.

In its sample, this clone was seen once. V gene TRBV4-2 combines with J gene TRBJ2-3; 7 positions agree with TRBD1. The CDR3 has 16 amino acids. Germline CDR1 is LGHNA and CDR2 is YNFKEQ. After removal of 5 bases from V and 3 bases from J, the junction contained 11 bases not matched to a gene. This CDR3 reads CASSSRQGVRTDTQYF. As DNA, the CDR3 is TGTGCCAGCAGCTCTCGACAGGGTGTGAGAACAGATACGCAGTATTTT.